These 13 T cell receptor beta chains were all obtained from the same sample, sequenced in a study of PD-L1 blockade in urothelial cancer. Time point in this sample: peripheral blood 6 weeks after treatment start. The table came from immunoSEQ multiplex PCR; TCRdb's copy has only in-frame clones and leaves some out. The top ten hold roughly 2.7% of the sample, which has tens of thousands of clones, about 85% seen once. The specimen was PBMCs, collected around atezolizumab (anti-PD-L1) treatment. The receptors stem from a man between 70 and 80 years old with urothelial cancer.

The chain carries TRBV5-1 and TRBJ2-2, with TRBD1 matching over 9 bases. The CDR3 spans 18 residues. The germline V gene encodes CDR1 SGHRS and CDR2 YFSETQ. The V and J ends lost 0 bases and 2 bases, in that order; junction bases with no gene match: 8. CDR3 coding DNA: TGCGCCAGCAGCTTGGTGGGACAGGGATGGGGCAACACCGGGGAGCTGTTTTTT. Protein sequence: CASSLVGQGWGNTGELFF.

This sequence joins TRBV19 and TRBJ1-5; TRBD1 agrees at 7 bases. Per germline, CDR1 LNHDA and CDR2 SQIVND (reference sequence). After removal of 7 bases from V and 5 bases from J, the junction contained 2 bases not matched to a gene. The CDR3 has 12 residues. The DNA of the CDR3 is TGTGCCAGTAACAGGGGTGATCAGCCCCAGCATTTT. Amino acid sequence: CASNRGDQPQHF.

The chain joins TRBV18 to TRBJ1-4, with TRBD1 matching 11 bases. The CDR3 extends over 15 amino acids. The germline gives CDR1 KGHSH, CDR2 LQKENI. J was trimmed by 7 bases and V by 3 bases; bases with no gene match: 4. CDR3 region: CASSPGQGAGEKLFF. The CDR3 nucleotides are TGTGCCAGCTCACCCGGACAGGGGGCAGGTGAAAAACTGTTTTTT.

This clone was found a few times. CDR3 in DNA: TGCGCCAGCACCCTGGTAGCGGGAGGCTACAATGAGCAGTTCTTC. It is translated as CASTLVAGGYNEQFF. The V call is TRBV5-1, the J call TRBJ2-1, with 10 nucleotides matching TRBD2. Germline V gives CDR1 SGHRS, CDR2 YFSETQ. With 6 bases clipped from V and 3 bases from J, the junction kept 6 bases outside the gene matches. The CDR3 is made up of 15 amino acids.

The CDR3 is CASSPRLPPYAGELFF. DNA of the CDR3: TGCGCCAGCAGCCCCAGATTACCCCCTTACGCCGGGGAGCTGTTTTTT. The chain is built from TRBV4-1 and TRBJ2-2; D is ambiguous. The CDR3 length is 16 residues. The ends were cut back, 4 bases at V and 6 bases at J, with 18 bases in the middle. The germline gives CDR1 MGHRA, CDR2 YSYEKL.

V and J are TRBV19 and TRBJ2-1; tentatively, D is TRBD1 (6 bases). The germline V gene has CDR1 LNHDA and CDR2 SQIVND (reference sequence). V dropped 4 bases and J dropped 11 bases, with 18 bases sitting between them. This CDR3 contains 14 residues. Here the CDR3 DNA reads TGTGCCAGTAGTACCCGAAGTCTTACAGGGCAGCAGTTCTTC. This gives the protein CASSTRSLTGQQFF.

The V and J genes are TRBV7-3 and TRBJ2-2, with TRBD2 matching 12 bases. With V trimmed by 4 bases and J by 5 bases, 5 bases remained unmatched. CDR1 and CDR2 (germline): SGHTA, FQGTGA. The length of the CDR3 is 16 residues. This chain's CDR3 is CASSSLLAGGTGELFF. The CDR3 coding sequence is TGTGCCAGCAGCTCGCTACTAGCGGGAGGTACCGGGGAGCTGTTTTTT.

Here the CDR3 reads CATEAGAPGEQFF. The CDR3 DNA reads as TGTGCCACAGAAGCGGGAGCTCCCGGTGAGCAGTTCTTC. V gene TRBV19 combines with J gene TRBJ2-1, with TRBD2 identical over 8 bases. CDR1 and CDR2 (germline): LNHDA, SQIVND (reference sequence). V was clipped by 10 bases and J by 9 bases; unmatched bases: 11. The CDR3 runs 13 residues.

The genes are TRBV5-6 and TRBJ2-6; perhaps TRBD1 as D (5 bases). CDR1 and CDR2 from the germline V gene are SGHDT and YYEEEE. The CDR3 length is 15 residues. With 0 bases removed from V and 5 bases from J, the gap between germline ends came to 9 bases. CDR3 DNA: TGTGCCAGCAGCTTGGTCCAGGGCAGGGCCAACGTCCTGACTTTC. It yields the protein CASSLVQGRANVLTF.

The rearrangement links TRBV15 to TRBJ1-4; D is unclear. The V gene's germline CDR1 is LNHNV and CDR2 YYDKDF (reference sequence). V lost 5 bases and J lost 4, with 11 bases in between. The CDR3 runs to 14 residues. The CDR3 protein is CATSSPGLNEKLFF. DNA of the CDR3: TGTGCCACCAGCTCCCCAGGTCTTAATGAAAAACTGTTTTTT.

The genes are TRBV23-1 and TRBJ2-1; D gene uncertain. TRBV23-1 is an open reading frame whose function is uncertain. The CDR3 is 16 amino acids. V shed 6 bases and J shed 8 bases, with 23 bases lying between them. CDR3 nucleotide sequence: TGCGCCAGCAGGAGGCGAGGTTCAACACGTACACATGAGCAGTTCTTC. Protein: CASRRRGSTRTHEQFF.

The chain couples TRBV5-1 to TRBJ2-1, with TRBD2 identical over 13 bases. V shed 4 bases, J shed 13 bases, and the junction held 8 bases outside the gene matches. The CDR3 runs to 14 residues. Germline V CDR1 and CDR2: SGHRS, YFSETQ. The CDR3 DNA sequence: TGCGCCAGCAGCCTGTGGACTAGCGGGAGTCAACAGTTCTTC. Translating it yields CASSLWTSGSQQFF. Together with reference TRBV5-1 and TRBJ2-1, the CDR3 gives the full variable domain: KAGVTQTPRYLIKTRGQQVTLSCSPISGHRSVSWYQQTPGQGLQFLFEYFSETQRNKGNFPGRFSGRQFSNSRSEMNVSTLELGDSALYLCASSLWTSGSQQFFGPGTRLTVL.

This rearrangement joins TRBV19 to TRBJ1-5; 9 positions match TRBD1. Germline V CDR1 and CDR2: LNHDA, SQIVND (reference sequence). This CDR3 comprises 16 residues. Germline trimming cut 5 bases from V and 1 base from J; bases unmatched to any gene: 6. The CDR3 sequence is CASSVQGAISNQPQHF. CDR3 DNA sequence: TGTGCCAGTAGTGTACAGGGGGCGATAAGCAATCAGCCCCAGCATTTT.